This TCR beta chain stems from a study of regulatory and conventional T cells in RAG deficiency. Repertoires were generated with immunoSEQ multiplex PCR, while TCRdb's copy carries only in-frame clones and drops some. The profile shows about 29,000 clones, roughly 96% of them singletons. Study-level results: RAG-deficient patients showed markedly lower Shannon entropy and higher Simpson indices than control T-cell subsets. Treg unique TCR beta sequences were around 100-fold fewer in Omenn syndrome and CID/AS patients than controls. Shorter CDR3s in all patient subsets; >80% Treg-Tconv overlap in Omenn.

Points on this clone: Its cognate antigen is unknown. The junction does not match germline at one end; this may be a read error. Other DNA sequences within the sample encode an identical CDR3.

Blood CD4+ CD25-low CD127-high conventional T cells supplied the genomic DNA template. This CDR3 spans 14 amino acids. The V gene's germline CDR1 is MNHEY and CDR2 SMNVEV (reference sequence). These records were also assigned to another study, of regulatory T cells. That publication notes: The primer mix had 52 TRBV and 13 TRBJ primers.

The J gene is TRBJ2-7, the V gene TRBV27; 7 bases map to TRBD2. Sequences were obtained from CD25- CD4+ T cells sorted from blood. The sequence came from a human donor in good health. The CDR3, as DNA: TGTGCCAGCAGGGAGCCAAACAGCGGGGACGAGCAGTATTTC. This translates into CASREPNSGDEQYF.